A selection of T cell receptor beta chains follows, all from one sample in a study of blood T cell repertoires in COVID-19. TCRdb's copy holds only in-frame clones and misses some; the assay was immunoSEQ multiplex PCR. The sample yields around 180,000 clones, roughly four fifths seen once. Sequences were obtained from PBMCs or T cells enriched from blood (not recorded which). Every receptor here comes from a man between 50 and 59 years old who had recovered from COVID-19. The CDR3 runs from the conserved cysteine through the conserved F or W. The order of the fields is clone size, V gene, J gene, D gene, CDR3 protein, CDR3 DNA. D genes are given only for firm matches. The listing skips clone size in some rows; elsewhere it reads once, few, many or a size class.

>-|TRBV15|TRBJ2-1|-
CATSRARSLVDEQFF
TGTGCCACCAGCAGGGCTAGAAGTCTAGTCGATGAGCAGTTCTTC
>-|TRBV25-1|TRBJ1-1|-
CASRAGVTGTEAFF
TGTGCCAGCAGGGCCGGGGTTACGGGGACTGAAGCTTTCTTT
>-|TRBV5-1|TRBJ1-1|-
CASSLASAGPNTEAFF
TGCGCCAGCAGCTTGGCCTCGGCGGGGCCTAACACTGAAGCTTTCTTT
>-|TRBV7-2|TRBJ1-1|-
CASSLGRGYTEAFF
TGTGCCAGCAGCTTAGGCAGGGGCTACACTGAAGCTTTCTTT
>few|TRBV27|TRBJ1-4|TRBD1
CASSWDRTNEKLFF
TGTGCCAGCAGTTGGGACAGGACTAACGAAAAACTGTTTTTT
>-|TRBV29-1|TRBJ2-2|TRBD1
CSVVQGATAGELFF
TGCAGCGTCGTACAGGGGGCGACGGCCGGGGAGCTGTTTTTT
>few|TRBV7-2|TRBJ2-1|TRBD2
CASSLLRGGYNEQFF
TGTGCCAGCAGCTTACTCCGGGGGGGGTACAATGAGCAGTTCTTC
>-|TRBV27|TRBJ1-4|TRBD1
CASSRDRGREKLFF
TGTGCCAGCAGTCGGGACAGGGGTAGAGAAAAACTGTTTTTT
>once|TRBV6-5|TRBJ1-5|TRBD1
CASSYRTGDQPQHF
TGTGCCAGCAGTTATAGGACAGGGGATCAGCCCCAGCATTTT
>-|TRBV6-5|TRBJ1-1|TRBD1
CASSYHRDRGPEAFF
TGTGCCAGCAGTTACCACCGGGACAGGGGGCCTGAAGCTTTCTTT
>-|TRBV18|TRBJ1-6|-
CASSPGVGNSPLHF
TGTGCCAGCTCACCGGGCGTCGGTAATTCACCCCTCCACTTT
>-|TRBV6-5|TRBJ1-2|-
CASSYSAAGLYGYTF
TGTGCCAGCAGTTACTCTGCCGCGGGACTGTATGGCTACACCTTC
>-|TRBV10-2|TRBJ2-7|-
CASSGTGDSYEQYF
TGCGCCAGCAGTGGTACGGGGGACTCCTACGAGCAGTACTTC
>many|TRBV19|TRBJ1-5|TRBD1
CASRDRGPQHF
TGTGCCAGCCGGGACAGGGGTCCCCAGCATTTT
>-|TRBV4-1|TRBJ2-2|TRBD1
CASSQVPGTGYTGELFF
TGCGCCAGCAGCCAGGTTCCCGGGACAGGTTACACCGGGGAGCTGTTTTTT
>-|TRBV6-1|TRBJ2-7|TRBD2
CASSEAKYWTSGSYEQYF
TGTGCCAGCAGTGAAGCTAAATACTGGACTAGCGGCTCCTACGAGCAGTACTTC
>-|TRBV12-3/TRBV12-4|TRBJ1-5|-
CASTYSSNQPQHF
TGTGCCAGCACCTACAGTAGCAATCAGCCCCAGCATTTT
>many|TRBV19|TRBJ1-5|TRBD1
CASSKDRGRNQPQHF
TGTGCCAGTAGTAAGGACAGGGGGCGAAATCAGCCCCAGCATTTT
>-|TRBV11-1|TRBJ2-1|-
CASSLVGQGNNEQFF
TGTGCCAGCAGCTTAGTAGGGCAGGGGAACAATGAGCAGTTCTTC
>-|TRBV5-6|TRBJ1-2|-
CASSLGPANYGYTF
TGTGCCAGCAGCTTGGGGCCCGCTAACTATGGCTACACCTTC
>-|TRBV12-3/TRBV12-4|TRBJ1-1|TRBD1
CASTWTGRTEAFF
TGTGCCAGCACCTGGACAGGGAGGACTGAAGCTTTCTTT
>-|TRBV4-1|TRBJ2-3|TRBD2
CASSLGAGGGDTQYF
TGCGCCAGCAGCCTCGGGGCGGGGGGCGGAGATACGCAGTATTTT
>-|TRBV9|TRBJ2-7|-
CASSPPGGGDEQYF
TGTGCCAGCAGCCCCCCAGGCGGGGGCGACGAGCAGTACTTC
>-|TRBV6-5|TRBJ2-3|TRBD2
CASSSRGVLTDTQYF
TGTGCCAGCAGTTCACGGGGGGTGCTCACAGATACGCAGTATTTT
>-|TRBV5-1|TRBJ1-6|TRBD1
CASSLAGTGGVSPLHF
TGCGCCAGCAGCTTGGCCGGGACAGGGGGAGTTTCACCCCTCCACTTT
>-|TRBV7-2|TRBJ2-1|TRBD2
CASSLREGLAGYNEQFF
TGTGCCAGCAGCTTACGGGAGGGACTAGCGGGCTACAATGAGCAGTTCTTC
>-|TRBV19|TRBJ1-5|TRBD1
CASSIFEGASNQPQHF
TGTGCCAGTAGTATTTTTGAGGGGGCGAGCAATCAGCCCCAGCATTTT
>once|TRBV7-9|TRBJ2-5|-
CASSLLSGFGETQYF
TGTGCCAGCAGCTTGCTGTCAGGGTTTGGGGAGACCCAGTACTTC
>-|TRBV5-4|TRBJ1-1|TRBD1
CASSLRDREWTEAFF
TGTGCCAGCAGTTTGCGGGACAGGGAGTGGACTGAAGCTTTCTTT
>-|TRBV7-9|TRBJ2-5|-
CASSLGQRRYQETQYF
TGTGCCAGCAGCTTAGGCCAGCGGAGGTACCAAGAGACCCAGTACTTC
>-|TRBV6-2/TRBV6-3|TRBJ2-3|-
CASSYQAPGLDTQYF
TGTGCCAGCAGTTACCAGGCTCCCGGCCTGGATACGCAGTATTTT
>-|TRBV12-3/TRBV12-4|TRBJ1-2|TRBD1
CASRLTGEDGYTF
TGTGCCAGCAGGCTTACAGGGGAAGATGGCTACACCTTC
>-|TRBV18|TRBJ1-1|-
CASSPTGDTEAFF
TGTGCCAGCTCACCAACGGGGGACACTGAAGCTTTCTTT
>-|TRBV2|TRBJ1-1|-
CASSVGRALLNTEAFF
TGTGCCAGCAGTGTCGGCAGGGCACTTCTCAACACTGAAGCTTTCTTT